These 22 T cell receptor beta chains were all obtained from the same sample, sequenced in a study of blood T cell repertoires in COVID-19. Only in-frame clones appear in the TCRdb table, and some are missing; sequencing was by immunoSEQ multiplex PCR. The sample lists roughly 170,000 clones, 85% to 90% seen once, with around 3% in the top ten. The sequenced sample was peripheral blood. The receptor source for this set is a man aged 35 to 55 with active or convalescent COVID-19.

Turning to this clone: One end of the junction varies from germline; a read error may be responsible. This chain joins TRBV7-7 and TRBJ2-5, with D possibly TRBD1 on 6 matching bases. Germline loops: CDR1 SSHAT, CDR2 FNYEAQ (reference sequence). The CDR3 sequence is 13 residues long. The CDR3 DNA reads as TGTGCTAGCAGCTTAGGACAGCAAGAGACCCAGTACTTC. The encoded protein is CASSLGQQETQYF. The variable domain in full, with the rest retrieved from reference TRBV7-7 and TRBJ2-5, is GAGVSQSPRYKVTKRGQDVTLRCDPISSHATLYWYQQALGQGPEFLTYFNYEAQPDKSGLPSDRFSAERPEGSISTLTIQRTEQRDSAMYRCASSLGQQETQYFGPGTRLLVL.

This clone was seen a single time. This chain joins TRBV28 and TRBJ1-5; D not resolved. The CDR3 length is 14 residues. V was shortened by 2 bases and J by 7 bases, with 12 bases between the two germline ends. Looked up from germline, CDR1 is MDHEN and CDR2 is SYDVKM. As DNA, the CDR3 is TGTGCCAGCAGTTTAGTACTCGGACTCCAGCCCCAGCATTTT. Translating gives CASSLVLGLQPQHF.

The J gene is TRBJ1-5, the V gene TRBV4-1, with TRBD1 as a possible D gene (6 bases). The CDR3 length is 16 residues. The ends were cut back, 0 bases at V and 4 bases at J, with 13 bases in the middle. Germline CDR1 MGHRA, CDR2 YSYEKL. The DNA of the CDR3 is TGCGCCAGCAGCCAAGAGGGGGCGGGGGTGAATCAGCCCCAGCATTTT. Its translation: CASSQEGAGVNQPQHF.

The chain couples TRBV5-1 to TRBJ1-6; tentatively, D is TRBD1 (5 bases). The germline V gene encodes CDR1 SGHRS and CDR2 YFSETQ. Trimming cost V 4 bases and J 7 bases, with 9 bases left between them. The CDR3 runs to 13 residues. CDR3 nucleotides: TGCGCCAGCAGCGGGGCAGCAAATTCACCCCTCCACTTT. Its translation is CASSGAANSPLHF.

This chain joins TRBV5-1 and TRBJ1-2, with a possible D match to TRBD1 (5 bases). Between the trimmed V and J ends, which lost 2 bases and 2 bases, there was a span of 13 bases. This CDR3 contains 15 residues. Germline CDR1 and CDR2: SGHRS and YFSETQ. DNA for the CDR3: TGCGCCAGCAGCTTAAATTCAGGGATCAACTATGGCTACACCTTC. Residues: CASSLNSGINYGYTF.

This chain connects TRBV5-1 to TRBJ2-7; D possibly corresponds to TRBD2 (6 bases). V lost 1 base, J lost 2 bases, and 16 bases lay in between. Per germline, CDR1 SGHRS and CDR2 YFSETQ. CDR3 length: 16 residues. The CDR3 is CASSLNRDSWTYEQYF. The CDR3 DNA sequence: TGCGCCAGCAGCTTGAACCGGGACTCGTGGACCTACGAGCAGTACTTC.

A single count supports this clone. The CDR3 sequence is CASSLVGSGGYNEQFF. CDR3 in DNA: TGTGCCAGCAGCTTAGTGGGTAGCGGGGGCTACAATGAGCAGTTCTTC. The chain joins TRBV7-2 to TRBJ2-1; 9 nucleotides line up with TRBD2. This CDR3 region has 16 residues. Germline V gene lookup returns CDR1 SGHTA and CDR2 FQGNSA. Trimming at V came to 1 base and at J to 3 bases, leaving 4 bases not matched to a gene.

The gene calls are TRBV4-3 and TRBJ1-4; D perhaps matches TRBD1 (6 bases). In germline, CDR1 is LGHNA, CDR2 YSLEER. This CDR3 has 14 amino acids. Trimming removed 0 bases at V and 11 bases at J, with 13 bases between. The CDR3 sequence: CASSQDHRGAKLFF. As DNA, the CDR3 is TGCGCCAGCAGCCAAGATCATCGGGGGGCTAAACTGTTTTTT.

As DNA, the CDR3 is TGTGCCAGCAGTTCCCAGGGGCGAGGCGGGGAGCTGTTTTTT. Translating gives CASSSQGRGGELFF. The V call is TRBV5-4, the J call TRBJ2-2, with a tentative D call TRBD1 (6 bases). CDR3 length: 14 amino acids. The V gene's germline CDR1 is SGHNT and CDR2 YYREEE (reference sequence). The V end was cut by 5 bases, the J end by 7 bases, with 15 bases between.

CDR3 residues: CASSQEGGRENEQFF. CDR3 nucleotide sequence: TGCGCCAGCAGCCAAGAAGGGGGGAGGGAGAATGAGCAGTTCTTC. This chain joins TRBV4-3 and TRBJ2-1; TRBD2 is a possible D gene (7 bases). The V end was cut by 0 bases, the J end by 7 bases, with 13 bases between. Germline V gene data show CDR1 as LGHNA and CDR2 as YSLEER. The CDR3 spans 15 residues.

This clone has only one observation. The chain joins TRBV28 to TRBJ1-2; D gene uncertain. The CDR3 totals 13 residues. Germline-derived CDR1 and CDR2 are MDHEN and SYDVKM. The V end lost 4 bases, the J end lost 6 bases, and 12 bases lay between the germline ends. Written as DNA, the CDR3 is TGTGCCAGCAGTTCCCCGGGAGGGCATGGCTACACCTTC. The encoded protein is CASSSPGGHGYTF.

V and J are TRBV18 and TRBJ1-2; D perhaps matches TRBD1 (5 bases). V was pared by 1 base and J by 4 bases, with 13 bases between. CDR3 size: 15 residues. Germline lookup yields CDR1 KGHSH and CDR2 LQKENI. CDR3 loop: CASSPRSRDSYGYTF. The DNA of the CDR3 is TGTGCCAGCTCACCACGATCCAGGGACTCCTATGGCTACACCTTC.

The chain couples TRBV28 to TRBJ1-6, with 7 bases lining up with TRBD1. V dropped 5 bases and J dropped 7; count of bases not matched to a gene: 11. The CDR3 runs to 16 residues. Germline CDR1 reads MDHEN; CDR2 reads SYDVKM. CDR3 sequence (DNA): TGTGCCAGCAGTCCCCAGGGGGGCTTGGGCAATTCACCCCTCCACTTT. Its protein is CASSPQGGLGNSPLHF.

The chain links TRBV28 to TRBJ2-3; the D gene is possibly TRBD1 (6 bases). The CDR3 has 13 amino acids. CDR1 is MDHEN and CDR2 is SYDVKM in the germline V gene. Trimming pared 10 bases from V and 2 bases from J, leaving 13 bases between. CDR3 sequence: CATRDTLTDTQYF. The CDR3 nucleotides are TGTGCCACCAGGGACACTCTCACAGATACGCAGTATTTT.

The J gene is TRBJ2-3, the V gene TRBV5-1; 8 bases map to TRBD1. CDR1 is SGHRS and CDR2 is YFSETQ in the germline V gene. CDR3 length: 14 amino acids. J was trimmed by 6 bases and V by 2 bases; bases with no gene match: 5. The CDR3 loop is CASSFQGAGDTQYF. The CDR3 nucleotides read TGCGCCAGCAGCTTCCAGGGGGCTGGGGATACGCAGTATTTT.

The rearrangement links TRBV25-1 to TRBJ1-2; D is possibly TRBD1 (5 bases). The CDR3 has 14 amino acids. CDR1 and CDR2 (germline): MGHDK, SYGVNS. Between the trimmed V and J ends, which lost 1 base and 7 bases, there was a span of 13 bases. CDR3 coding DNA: TGTGCCAGCAGTGAATTGGGGGGTGGCGGTGGCTACACCTTC. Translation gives CASSELGGGGGYTF.

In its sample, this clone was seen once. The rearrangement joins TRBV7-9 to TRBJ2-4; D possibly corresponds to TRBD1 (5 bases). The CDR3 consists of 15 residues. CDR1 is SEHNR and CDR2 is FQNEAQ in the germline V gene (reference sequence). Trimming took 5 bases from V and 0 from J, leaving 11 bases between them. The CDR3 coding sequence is TGTGCCAGCAGCCCACAGGACCAAGCCAAAAACATTCAGTACTTC. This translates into CASSPQDQAKNIQYF.

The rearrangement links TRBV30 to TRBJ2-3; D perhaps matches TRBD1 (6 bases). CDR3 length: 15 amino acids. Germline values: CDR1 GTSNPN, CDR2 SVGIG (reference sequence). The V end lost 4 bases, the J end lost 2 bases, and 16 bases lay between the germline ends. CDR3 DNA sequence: TGTGCCTGGACCCCACGACAGGCCATCACAGATACGCAGTATTTT. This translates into CAWTPRQAITDTQYF.

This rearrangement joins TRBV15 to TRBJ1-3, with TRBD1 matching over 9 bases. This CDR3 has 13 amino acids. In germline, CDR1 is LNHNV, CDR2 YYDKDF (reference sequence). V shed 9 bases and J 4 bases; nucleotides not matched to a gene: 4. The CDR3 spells CATQGAEGNTIYF. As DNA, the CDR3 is TGTGCCACACAGGGGGCAGAAGGAAACACCATATATTTT.

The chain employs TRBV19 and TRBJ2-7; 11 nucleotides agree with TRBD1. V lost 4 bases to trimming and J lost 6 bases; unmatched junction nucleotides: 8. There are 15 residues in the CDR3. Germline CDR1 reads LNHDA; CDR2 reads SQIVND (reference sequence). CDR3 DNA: TGTGCCAGTAGTAACACTGGGGACAGGGGGGGCGAGCAGTACTTC. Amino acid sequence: CASSNTGDRGGEQYF.

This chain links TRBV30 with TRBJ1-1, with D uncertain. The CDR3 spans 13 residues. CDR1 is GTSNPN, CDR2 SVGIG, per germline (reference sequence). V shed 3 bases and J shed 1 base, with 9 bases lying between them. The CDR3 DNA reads TGTGCCTGGAGGGAACAGTCGAACACTGAAGCTTTCTTT. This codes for CAWREQSNTEAFF.

As DNA, the CDR3 is TGTGCCAGCAGCCGCGGGCCTTACAATGAGCAGTTCTTC. This gives the protein CASSRGPYNEQFF. V is TRBV3-1 (or the pseudogene TRBV3-2) and J is TRBJ2-1; a possible D gene is TRBD2 (5 bases). This CDR3 region has 13 residues. CDR1 LGHDT and CDR2 YNNKEL come from the germline V gene (reference sequence). V was clipped by 4 bases and J by 4 bases, with 8 bases between them.